The 17 T cell receptor beta chains below all came from one sample that was sequenced in a study of T cells after yellow fever vaccination. TCRdb redid the calling of the 5' RACE reads with MiXCR, one entry per CDR3 protein. This sample yields approximately 550,000 distinct CDR3 sequences, of which over 15% are seen a single time; approximately 14% belongs to the top ten. Sample: PBMCs, taken 15 days after the yellow fever booster vaccination. Receptor source: a man aged 25-40 years who received the YFV17D yellow fever vaccine.

This clonotype was counted only a few times. The V call is TRBV15, the J call TRBJ2-1; D is unclear. The CDR3 runs 14 residues. Trimming shortened V by 6 bases and J by 1 base, and 10 bases separated the two germline ends. Germline V gene lookup returns CDR1 LNHNV and CDR2 YYDKDF (reference sequence). The CDR3 sequence is CATSWALSYNEQFF. The CDR3 bases are TGTGCCACCAGTTGGGCACTGTCCTACAATGAGCAGTTCTTC.

The chain employs TRBV18 and TRBJ2-1; 8 bases agree with TRBD2. The CDR3 is 15 residues long. Unmatched junction bases numbered 8, after V lost 3 bases and J lost 7 bases. From germline, CDR1 is KGHSH and CDR2 LQKENI. CDR3 amino acids: CASSPSLAEGNEQFF. The CDR3 nucleotides are TGTGCCAGCTCACCGTCACTAGCGGAGGGGAATGAGCAGTTCTTC.

This clonotype was counted only a few times. This sequence joins TRBV27 and TRBJ2-7, with a tentative D call TRBD1 (5 bases). This CDR3 region has 16 residues. V lost 4 bases and J 4 bases, leaving 20 bases between the germline ends. Germline lookup yields CDR1 MNHEY and CDR2 SMNVEV (reference sequence). In DNA form, the CDR3 reads TGTGCCAGCAGTTCACGCTCGGACACCGCAAGTTACGAGCAGTACTTC. Protein: CASSSRSDTASYEQYF.

The genes are TRBV20-1 and TRBJ2-7, with 8 bases matching TRBD2. The germline CDR1 and CDR2 sequences are DFQATT and SNEGSKA (reference sequence). The CDR3 contains 15 residues. The V and J ends lost 0 bases and 2 bases, in that order; junction bases with no gene match: 6. This chain's CDR3 is CSARDFRGRTYEQYF. The CDR3 DNA follows: TGCAGTGCTAGAGATTTTCGCGGGAGGACCTACGAGCAGTACTTC.

DNA of the CDR3: TGTGCCAGCAGCTCCAATCTAGCGGAGACCTACGAGCAGTACTTC. Translated, it gives CASSSNLAETYEQYF. The chain couples TRBV7-2 to TRBJ2-7, with 7 bases identical to TRBD2. The CDR3 contains 15 residues. V was clipped by 4 bases and J by 2 bases; unmatched bases: 8. Germline CDR1 SGHTA, CDR2 FQGNSA. Looking up the rest from reference TRBV7-2 and TRBJ2-7 gives the full variable domain: GAGVSQSPSNKVTEKGKDVELRCDPISGHTALYWYRQSLGQGLEFLIYFQGNSAPDKSGLPSDRFSAERTGGSVSTLTIQRTQQEDSAVYLCASSSNLAETYEQYFGPGTRLTVT.

The rearrangement joins TRBV11-2 to TRBJ2-7; 7 nucleotides line up with TRBD2. The CDR3 contains 14 residues. CDR1 is SGHAT and CDR2 is FQNNGV in the germline V gene. J lost 3 bases, V lost 0 bases, and 2 bases had no gene match. The DNA for the CDR3 is TGTGCCAGCAGCTTAGAACCTAGCGGCTACGAGCAGTACTTC. Protein: CASSLEPSGYEQYF.

This clonotype was picked up a small number of times. The chain links TRBV25-1 to TRBJ2-2, with 7 nucleotides matching TRBD2. J lost 5 bases, V lost 3 bases, and 3 bases had no gene match. Germline values: CDR1 MGHDK, CDR2 SYGVNS. This CDR3 is 14 amino acids long. CDR3 protein: CASSDVGGTGELFF. The CDR3 nucleotides read TGTGCCAGCAGTGATGTCGGGGGGACCGGGGAGCTGTTTTTT.

The rearrangement joins TRBV2 to TRBJ2-7; 8 bases fit TRBD1. Looked up from germline, CDR1 is SNHLY and CDR2 is FYNNEI. Trimming at V came to 3 bases and at J to 7 bases, leaving 5 bases not matched to a gene. There are 13 residues in the CDR3. The chain's CDR3 is CASSDFRTGEQYF. The CDR3 DNA reads TGTGCCAGCAGTGATTTTAGGACAGGGGAGCAGTACTTC.

The sample holds a few counts of this clonotype. In nucleotides, the CDR3 is TGTGCCAGCAGCTTATCGGACCTCTATGGCTACACCTTC. Its translation: CASSLSDLYGYTF. The V gene is TRBV7-9, the J gene TRBJ1-2; D uncertain. The CDR3 spans 13 residues. V lost 2 bases and J lost 4, with 8 bases in between. Germline V lookup: CDR1 SEHNR, CDR2 FQNEAQ (reference sequence).

This clonotype was counted a few times. The chain is built from TRBV20-1 and TRBJ2-7; D is perhaps TRBD2 (5 bases). Looked up from germline, CDR1 is DFQATT and CDR2 is SNEGSKA (reference sequence). The CDR3 spans 14 residues. The V end lost 1 base, the J end lost 0 bases, and 10 bases lay between the germline ends. This CDR3 is CSARGAEFSYEQYF. CDR3 in DNA: TGCAGTGCTAGAGGAGCGGAGTTCTCCTACGAGCAGTACTTC.

The sample holds a few counts of this clonotype. The genes are TRBV6-1 and TRBJ2-1; either TRBD1 or TRBD2 may fit D (5 bases each). This CDR3 spans 13 amino acids. V lost 8 bases to trimming and J lost 6 bases, with 14 bases between them. CDR1 and CDR2 (germline): MNHNS, SASEGT. The CDR3 here is CASGTTLGNEQFF. In nucleotides, the CDR3 is TGTGCCAGCGGGACCACTTTGGGCAATGAGCAGTTCTTC.

This clonotype was counted only a few times. The rearrangement uses TRBV5-1 and TRBJ2-6, with 7 positions matching TRBD1. The trim removed 3 bases at V and 2 bases at J, leaving 11 bases unmatched. Germline CDR1 and CDR2: SGHRS and YFSETQ. This CDR3 is built from 18 residues. The CDR3 spells CASSYETGQFAGANVLTF. As DNA, the CDR3 is TGCGCCAGCAGCTACGAGACAGGGCAATTTGCTGGGGCCAACGTCCTGACTTTC. Looking up the rest from reference TRBV5-1 and TRBJ2-6 gives the full variable domain: KAGVTQTPRYLIKTRGQQVTLSCSPISGHRSVSWYQQTPGQGLQFLFEYFSETQRNKGNFPGRFSGRQFSNSRSEMNVSTLELGDSALYLCASSYETGQFAGANVLTFGAGSRLTVL.

The rearrangement links TRBV5-1 to TRBJ2-7, with D perhaps given as TRBD1 or TRBD2 (6 bases each). The V and J ends lost 4 bases and 3 bases respectively, with 14 bases between them. This CDR3 is 14 amino acids long. Germline CDR1 and CDR2: SGHRS and YFSETQ. The CDR3 loop reads CASSRSGGNYEQYF. For the CDR3, the DNA is TGCGCCAGCAGCAGGTCCGGGGGCAACTACGAGCAGTACTTC.

V and J are TRBV6-2 or TRBV6-3 and TRBJ2-1; no clear D. The germline gives CDR1 MNHEY, CDR2 SVGEGT. This CDR3 region has 11 residues. V was cut by 6 bases and J by 10 bases, with 10 bases left in between. The DNA for the CDR3 is TGTGCCAGCAGCCATCGTGGGGAGCAGTTCTTC. Encoded protein: CASSHRGEQFF.

This chain links TRBV7-2 with TRBJ1-1; the D is unclear. With 1 base removed from V and 10 bases from J, the gap between germline ends came to 7 bases. Germline assignment: CDR1 SGHTA and CDR2 FQGNSA. The CDR3 is made up of 11 amino acids. The CDR3 DNA is TGTGCCAGCAGCTTAGGATTTTTAGCTTTCTTT. The encoded protein is CASSLGFLAFF.

The chain has TRBV7-9 and TRBJ2-7; a possible D gene is TRBD2 (5 bases). Germline V gene lookup returns CDR1 SEHNR and CDR2 FQNEAQ (reference sequence). V was shortened by 4 bases and J by 2 bases, with 12 bases between the two germline ends. This CDR3 comprises 14 residues. CDR3 nucleotide sequence: TGTGCCAGCAGCTCCGTCGGGGTAACCTACGAGCAGTACTTC. Translated, it gives CASSSVGVTYEQYF.

The V call is TRBV7-6, the J call TRBJ1-1; D is unresolved. Germline V gene data show CDR1 as SGHVS and CDR2 as FNYEAQ. Trimming took off 1 base at V and 7 bases at J, with 13 bases between the two ends. This CDR3 is 14 amino acids long. CDR3 nucleotides: TGTGCCAGCAGCTTAGGAAATACCTGGGGTGAAGCTTTCTTT. Protein sequence: CASSLGNTWGEAFF.